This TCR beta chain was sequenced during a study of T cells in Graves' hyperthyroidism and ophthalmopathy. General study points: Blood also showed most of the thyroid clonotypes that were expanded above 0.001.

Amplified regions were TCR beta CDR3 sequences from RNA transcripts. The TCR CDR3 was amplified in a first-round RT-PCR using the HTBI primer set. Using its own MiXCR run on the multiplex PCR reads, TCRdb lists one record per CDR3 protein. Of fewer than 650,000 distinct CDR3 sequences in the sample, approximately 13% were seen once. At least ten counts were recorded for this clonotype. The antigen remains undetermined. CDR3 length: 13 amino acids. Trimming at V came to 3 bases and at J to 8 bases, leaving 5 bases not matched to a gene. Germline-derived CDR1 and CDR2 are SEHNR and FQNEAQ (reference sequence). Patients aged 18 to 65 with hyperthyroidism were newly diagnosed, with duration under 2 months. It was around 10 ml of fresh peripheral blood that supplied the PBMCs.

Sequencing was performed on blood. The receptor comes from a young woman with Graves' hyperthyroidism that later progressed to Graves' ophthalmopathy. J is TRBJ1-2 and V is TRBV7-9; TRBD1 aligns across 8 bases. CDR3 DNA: TGTGCCAGCAGCTTCAGGGGGCAGGAGGGCTACACCTTC. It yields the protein CASSFRGQEGYTF.